This T cell receptor beta chain was recorded in a study of cytomegalovirus exposure and HLA in healthy donors. Findings and limits, study-wide: The tendency of first-cohort TCR clusters to co-occur in the 90 to 150 validation repertoires emerged from a later analysis. It was confirmed in vitro that three of the CMV-associated chains were specific for CMV antigens.

The data were produced by immunoSEQ multiplex PCR, yet TCRdb's version contains in-frame clones alone and is incomplete. Of 200,000 or so clones listed, approximately 90% are singletons. V shed 5 bases, J shed 9 bases, and the junction held 8 bases outside the gene matches. CDR1 PRHDT and CDR2 FYEKMQ come from the germline V gene (reference sequence). This CDR3 has 13 amino acids. In regard to this clone: What it recognizes is unknown.

This chain links TRBV13 with TRBJ1-1, with 8 bases aligning to TRBD1. This clonotype originated in a woman in her late teens or twenties in good health and CMV-seronegative. Sequences were obtained from PBMCs. The CDR3 coding sequence is TGTGCCAGCAGCCTCCCACAGGGGGGCCAAGCTTTCTTT. It translates to CASSLPQGGQAFF.